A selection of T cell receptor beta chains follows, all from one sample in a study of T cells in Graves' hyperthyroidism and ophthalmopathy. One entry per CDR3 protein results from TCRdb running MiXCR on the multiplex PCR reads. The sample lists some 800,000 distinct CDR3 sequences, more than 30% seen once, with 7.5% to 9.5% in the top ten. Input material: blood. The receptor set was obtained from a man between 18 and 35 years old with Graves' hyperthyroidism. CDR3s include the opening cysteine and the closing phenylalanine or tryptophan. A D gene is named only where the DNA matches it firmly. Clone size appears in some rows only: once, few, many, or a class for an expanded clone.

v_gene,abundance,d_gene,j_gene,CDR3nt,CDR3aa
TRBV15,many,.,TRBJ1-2,TGTGCCACCGCGAGCCAGGGGTCCGGGAGGGAAGGCTACACCTTC,CATASQGSGREGYTF
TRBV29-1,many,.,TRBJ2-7,TGCAGCGTTGCCGGTCGATTTTCCTACGAGCAGTACTTC,CSVAGRFSYEQYF
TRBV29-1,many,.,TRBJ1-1,TGCAGCGTTGAAATATGGGGACCTGAAGCTTTCTTT,CSVEIWGPEAFF
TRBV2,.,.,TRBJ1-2,TGTGCCAGCAGTGAAGGAGTCCCTCGCTACACCTTC,CASSEGVPRYTF
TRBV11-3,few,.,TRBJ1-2,TGTGCCAGCAGCTTAGTGGAGGGTCCTTATGGCTACACCTTC,CASSLVEGPYGYTF
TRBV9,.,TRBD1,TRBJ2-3,TGTGCCAGCAGCGGACAGGGGGCTCCCCTAGATACGCAGTATTTT,CASSGQGAPLDTQYF
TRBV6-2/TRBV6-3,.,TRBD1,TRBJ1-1,TGTGCCAGCAGTTACCCCGGGACAGGATCCGCTGAAGCTTTCTTT,CASSYPGTGSAEAFF
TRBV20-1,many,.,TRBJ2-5,TGCAGCGCTCCAAAGGGGACCCAGTACTTC,CSAPKGTQYF
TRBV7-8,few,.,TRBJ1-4,TGTGCCAGCAGCTTAGGGCTTGGTAGGGGTAATGAAAAACTGTTTTTT,CASSLGLGRGNEKLFF
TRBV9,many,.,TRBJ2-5,TGTGCCAGCAGCGTAGTGCCCGCGGAGACCCAGTACTTC,CASSVVPAETQYF
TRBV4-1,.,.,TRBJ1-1,TGCGCCAGCAGCCAAGTACAGGGCCGGAACACTGAAGCTTTCTTT,CASSQVQGRNTEAFF
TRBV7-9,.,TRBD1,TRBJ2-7,TGTGCCAGCAGCTACCAGGGGGAGTACGAGCAGTACTTC,CASSYQGEYEQYF
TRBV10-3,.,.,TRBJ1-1,TGTGCCACCGGGACCCCCGGCGCTGAAGCTTTCTTT,CATGTPGAEAFF
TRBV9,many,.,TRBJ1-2,TGTGCCAGCAGCGTAGGCGGCCGTCAGTATGGCTACACCTTC,CASSVGGRQYGYTF
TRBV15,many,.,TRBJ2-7,TGTGCCACCAGCAGAGATCGACCAGGGTACGAGCAGTACTTC,CATSRDRPGYEQYF
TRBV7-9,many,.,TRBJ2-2,TGTGCCAGCAGCCTGGACGGCCTAGGCGGGGAGCTGTTTTTT,CASSLDGLGGELFF
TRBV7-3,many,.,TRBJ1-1,TGTGCCAGCAGCTTAACGCAGGGATCTGAAGCTTTCTTT,CASSLTQGSEAFF
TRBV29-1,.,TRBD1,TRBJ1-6,TGCAGCGTGACAGGGCTAGGGGATTCACCCCTCCACTTT,CSVTGLGDSPLHF
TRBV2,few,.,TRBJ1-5,TGTGCCAGCAGTGAAGTGGCGGCACATCAGCCCCAGCATTTT,CASSEVAAHQPQHF
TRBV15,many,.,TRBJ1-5,TGTGCCACCAGCACTTTTCTCGGGGCCAATCAGCCCCAGCATTTT,CATSTFLGANQPQHF
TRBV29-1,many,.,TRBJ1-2,TGCAGCGTTGAGGGCCAGGGTAACTATGGCTACACCTTC,CSVEGQGNYGYTF
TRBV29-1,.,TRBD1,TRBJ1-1,TGCAGCGTTGTCGGGGGACAGGGGAGCACTGAAGCTTTCTTT,CSVVGGQGSTEAFF
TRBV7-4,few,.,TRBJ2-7,TGTGCCAGCAGCTTAGCGGGAGAGGGCGAGCAGTACTTC,CASSLAGEGEQYF
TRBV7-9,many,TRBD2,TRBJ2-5,TGTGCCAGCAGCTTAGCGGGAGGGCCGGGAGAGACCCAGTACTTC,CASSLAGGPGETQYF
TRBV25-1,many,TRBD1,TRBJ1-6,TGTGCCGCAAGCCCGGACAGGGGATCTTCACCCCTCCACTTT,CAASPDRGSSPLHF
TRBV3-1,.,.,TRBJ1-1,TGTGCCAGCAGCCAAGGAATTCGGGGGGGGGAAGCTTTCTTT,CASSQGIRGGEAFF
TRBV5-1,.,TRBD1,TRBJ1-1,TGCGCCAGCCGAGGGACAGGGCTCGACACTGAAGCTTTCTTT,CASRGTGLDTEAFF
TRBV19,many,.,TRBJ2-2,TGTGCCAGTACCTCATACGTCGGGGAGCTGTTTTTT,CASTSYVGELFF
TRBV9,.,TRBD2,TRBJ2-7,TGTGCCAGCAGTGCGACTAGCGGCGAGCAGTACTTC,CASSATSGEQYF